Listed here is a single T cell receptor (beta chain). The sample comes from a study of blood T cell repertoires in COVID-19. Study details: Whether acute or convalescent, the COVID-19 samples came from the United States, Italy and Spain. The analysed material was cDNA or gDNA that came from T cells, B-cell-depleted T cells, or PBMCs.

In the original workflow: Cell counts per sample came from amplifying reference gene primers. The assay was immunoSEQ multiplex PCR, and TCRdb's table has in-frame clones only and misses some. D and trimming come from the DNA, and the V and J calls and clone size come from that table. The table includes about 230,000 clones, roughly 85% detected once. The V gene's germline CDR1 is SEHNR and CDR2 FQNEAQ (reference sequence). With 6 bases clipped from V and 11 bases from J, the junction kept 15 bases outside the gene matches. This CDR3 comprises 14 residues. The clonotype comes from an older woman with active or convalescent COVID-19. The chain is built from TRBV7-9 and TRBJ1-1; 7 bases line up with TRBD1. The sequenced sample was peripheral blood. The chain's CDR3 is CASSPRRQGWFAFF. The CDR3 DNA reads TGTGCCAGCAGTCCCCGTCGACAGGGCTGGTTCGCTTTCTTT.